This entry is about one T cell receptor beta chain. This clonotype has only a few counts. Its recognized antigen is unknown. Qualities for individual bases were not recorded, and no much larger clone is one base off. For repertoire sequencing, the TCR beta CDR3 regions were amplified from RNA transcripts. The first round of RT-PCR was done with HTBI primers and the Qiagen OneStep RT-PCR kit, and was followed by a second round of multiplex PCR, then size selection and purification. Libraries were sequenced paired-end with 100 bp reads on an Illumina HiSeq2000. In the paper's pipeline: SOAPnuke was used for read processing, and reads with adapters, uncalled bases, a mean Phred below 15, or no exact constant-primer or identifier match were discarded. High-quality paired reads were merged with COPE v1.2.5. Clonotypes were defined as unique nucleotide sequences and were aligned to IMGT TRB V, D and J references using MiTCR v1.1. Analysis was restricted to V-J combinations with a frequency above 0.0001, which covered just over 98% of repertoires. A TCR clonal expansion and chaos score per V-J combination was defined as the ratio of F50 clonal expansion to chaos observed in the TCRdist matrix. Welch's t-statistics and random forest were used to reduce the features to about twelve V-J combinations, which were then used as input to a naive Bayes classifier. Thyroid-blood repertoire similarity was quantified with the Morisita-Horn index. TCRdb trimmed public reads at Q25 via fastp, called clones via MiXCR and kept in-frame beta chains. Each CDR3 protein appears once, grouped with its most common genes and DNA. TCRdb, not the original authors, processed these V and J calls. Here the sample has over 150,000 distinct CDR3 sequences; roughly 37% occur a single time. The ten largest clones add up to roughly 5.2% of the sample.

The sample is drawn from a study of Graves' ophthalmopathy and Graves' hyperthyroidism (dated by TCRdb to 2016 to 2019). Turning to the overall study: Peripheral blood samples were taken at the time of initial diagnosis, before any treatment was given. TCR beta repertoire signatures were used to distinguish Graves' ophthalmopathy from Graves' hyperthyroidism and to predict progression to ophthalmopathy. In total, 135 blood samples were TCR-sequenced: 40 to 45 ophthalmopathy, some 75 hyperthyroidism and roughly 17 hyperthyroidism-to-ophthalmopathy patients. To explore V-J signatures distinguishing ophthalmopathy from hyperthyroidism, a discovery set of more than 95 patients (roughly 44 ophthalmopathy, over 55 stable hyperthyroidism) was enrolled. The independent validation cohort included approximately 19 hyperthyroidism patients plus 17 patients who later progressed from hyperthyroidism to ophthalmopathy. In more than five hyperthyroidism patients, the T-cell repertoires found in thyroid tissue were compared with those found in blood. Following sample collection, hyperthyroidism patients were given methimazole at a starting dose of 30 mg daily, and ophthalmopathy patients were given high-dose intravenous methylprednisolone. The approximately 100 discovery patients were divided at random into training and test sets in a 7:3 ratio. Here is what the overall study found, with its caveats: The 13-signature model separated ophthalmopathy from stable hyperthyroidism with roughly 90% sensitivity and around 84% specificity in cross-validation, and 80%/75% in the test set. In validation, the model predicted ophthalmopathy progression with 70.59% sensitivity and roughly 72% specificity; roughly 11 predicted patients were CT-confirmed with GO in a median of roughly 6.8 months. No statistical method was used to set the sample size in advance, and the investigators knew which group each participant was assigned to. Most expanded thyroid clonotypes with a frequency above 0.001 also appeared in blood, which suggests that blood repertoires may reflect the immune response in the thyroid.

Its CDR3 holds 12 amino acids, cysteine through phenylalanine. Only the CDR3 DNA is retained, 36 bases long and in frame from the first base. V is pared back by 3 bases and J by 5 bases, with 5 bases lying between the germline termini. Looking up the germline V gene yields CDR1 MNHEY and CDR2 SVGEGT. Ophthalmopathy patients had moderately to severely active disease, Clinical Activity Score of at least 3, NOSPECS grade of at least 4, and disease duration under 3 months. Anyone with other autoimmune diseases, uncontrolled infections, pregnancy or lactation was excluded from the study. Diagnosis relied on clinical symptoms, serum thyroxine, TRAb, thyroid ultrasound and orbital computed tomography. PBMCs were isolated from 8 to 10 ml of fresh peripheral blood by Ficoll-Paque density gradient centrifugation. Trizol reagent was used to extract the total RNA, and its quality was then checked on an Agilent 2100 Bioanalyzer.

The chain is assembled from TRBV6-2 or TRBV6-3 and TRBJ1-5, with the D gene not confidently named. The receptor was isolated from a woman aged 40 to 50 with Graves' ophthalmopathy. Donor details come from another sample of the same person, matched by shared clones. The sample comprised peripheral blood. The DNA sequence is given as TGTGCCAGCAGTTATCAGGATCAGCCCCAGCATTTT. This codes for CASSYQDQPQHF.